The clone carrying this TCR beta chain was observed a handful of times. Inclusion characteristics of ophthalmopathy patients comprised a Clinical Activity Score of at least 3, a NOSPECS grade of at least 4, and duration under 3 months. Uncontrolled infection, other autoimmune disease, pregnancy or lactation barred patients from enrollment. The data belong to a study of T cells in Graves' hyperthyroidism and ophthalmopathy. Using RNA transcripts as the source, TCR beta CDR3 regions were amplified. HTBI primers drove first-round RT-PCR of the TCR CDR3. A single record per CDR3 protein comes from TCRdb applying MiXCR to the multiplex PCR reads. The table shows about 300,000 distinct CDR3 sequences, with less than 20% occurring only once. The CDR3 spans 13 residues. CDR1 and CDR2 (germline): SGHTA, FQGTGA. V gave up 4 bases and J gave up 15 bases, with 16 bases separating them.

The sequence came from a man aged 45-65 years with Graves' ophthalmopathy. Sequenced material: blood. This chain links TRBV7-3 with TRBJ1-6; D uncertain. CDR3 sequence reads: CASSSGPNGFLHF. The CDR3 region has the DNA TGTGCCAGCAGCTCCGGGCCCAACGGTTTCCTCCACTTT.